These 18 T cell receptor beta chains were sequenced from one sample in a study of cytomegalovirus exposure and HLA in healthy donors. Vbeta (60) and Jbeta (13) primers were used in the PCR. Only in-frame clones appear in the TCRdb table, and some are missing; sequencing was by immunoSEQ multiplex PCR. The top ten hold about 7.9% of the sample, which has under 200,000 clones, around four fifths seen once. Specimen: PBMCs. These TCRs come from a male donor in good health and CMV-seropositive.

V is TRBV19 and J is TRBJ1-1; the match to TRBD1 covers 7 bases. The germline V gene encodes CDR1 LNHDA and CDR2 SQIVND (reference sequence). The CDR3 is 13 residues long. V was clipped by 7 bases and J by 4 bases; unmatched bases: 6. CDR3 DNA: TGTGCCAGTATCAGGGGGTCCGGCACTGAAGCTTTCTTT. Amino acids: CASIRGSGTEAFF. Complete variable domain (other parts from reference TRBV19 and TRBJ1-1): DGGITQSPKYLFRKEGQNVTLSCEQNLNHDAMYWYRQDPGQGLRLIYYSQIVNDFQKGDIAEGYSVSREKKESFPLTVTSAQKNPTAFYLCASIRGSGTEAFFGQGTRLTVV.

In nucleotides, the CDR3 is TGTGCCAGCAGTGAATCGGGGATAACGCAGTATTTT. Protein sequence: CASSESGITQYF. The chain combines TRBV6-1 with TRBJ2-3; TRBD2 might be the D (5 bases). The CDR3 loop spans 12 amino acids. V was cut by 2 bases and J by 9 bases, with 9 bases left in between. Per the germline V gene, CDR1 is MNHNS and CDR2 is SASEGT.

This clone was seen only a few times. The chain combines TRBV10-2 with TRBJ2-7; the match to TRBD1 covers 9 bases. Trimming took 6 bases from V and 6 from J; bases not matched to a gene: 6. Germline V gene sequence: CDR1 WSHSY, CDR2 SAAADI. The CDR3 covers 13 residues. The CDR3 DNA is TGCGCCAGCAGAGGGACAGGGACTCGCGAGCAGTACTTC. This sequence encodes CASRGTGTREQYF.

The sample holds one count of this clone. V gene TRBV7-3 combines with J gene TRBJ2-1; TRBD2 matches at 15 bases. This CDR3 is built from 14 residues. CDR1 is SGHTA and CDR2 is FQGTGA in the germline V gene. J gave up 15 bases and V 5 bases, and 8 bases lay outside the gene matches. This CDR3 reads CASSPRTSGGVRFF. CDR3 DNA: TGTGCCAGCAGCCCCCGGACTAGCGGGGGGGTGCGGTTCTTC.

This clone turned up a few times. The CDR3 spells CASSLVGGGPNEQFF. The CDR3 nucleotides are TGTGCCAGCAGCTTAGTCGGCGGGGGCCCCAATGAGCAGTTCTTC. V usage is TRBV7-2 and J usage is TRBJ2-1; TRBD2 is a possible D gene (7 bases). V gave up 1 base and J gave up 6 bases, with 13 bases separating them. Germline V gene lookup returns CDR1 SGHTA and CDR2 FQGNSA. The CDR3 runs 15 residues.

V is TRBV30 and J is TRBJ1-2; 8 bases are a match to TRBD1. J gave up 4 bases and V 2 bases, and 6 bases lay outside the gene matches. From germline, CDR1 is GTSNPN and CDR2 SVGIG (reference sequence). The CDR3 is made up of 14 amino acids. In DNA, the CDR3 is TGTGCCTGGAGTTCTAACAGGGGGGGCTATGGCTACACCTTC. The encoded protein is CAWSSNRGGYGYTF.

The rearrangement uses TRBV7-9 and TRBJ1-1; D gene ambiguous. Looked up from germline, CDR1 is SEHNR and CDR2 is FQNEAQ (reference sequence). The CDR3 totals 13 residues. Trimming shortened V by 5 bases and J by 4 bases, and 11 bases separated the two germline ends. CDR3 coding DNA: TGTGCCAGCAGCCGGGGTTCGGGCACTGAAGCTTTCTTT. Amino acid sequence: CASSRGSGTEAFF.

The gene calls are TRBV9 and TRBJ2-2, with TRBD1 as a possible D gene (6 bases). The CDR3 runs 17 residues. V was clipped by 6 bases and J by 1 base, with 19 bases between them. Germline CDR1 is SGDLS and CDR2 is YYNGEE. CDR3 in DNA: TGTGCCAGCACCCCGAATGTGGGGGCACTGAACACCGGGGAGCTGTTTTTT. This translates into CASTPNVGALNTGELFF. Looking up the rest from reference TRBV9 and TRBJ2-2 gives the full variable domain: DSGVTQTPKHLITATGQRVTLRCSPRSGDLSVYWYQQSLDQGLQFLIQYYNGEERAKGNILERFSAQQFPDLHSELNLSSLELGDSALYFCASTPNVGALNTGELFFGEGSRLTVL.

CDR3: CASSPQGAGDGYTF. CDR3 DNA: TGTGCCAGCTCACCTCAGGGGGCCGGAGATGGCTACACCTTC. The V gene is TRBV18, the J gene TRBJ1-2; 8 positions match TRBD1. This CDR3 region has 14 residues. CDR1 KGHSH and CDR2 LQKENI come from the germline V gene. Trimming took 3 bases from V and 6 from J; bases not matched to a gene: 6.

The genes are TRBV4-1 and TRBJ2-7; 9 bases fit TRBD1. The V segment lost 3 bases and the J segment 2 bases; nucleotides outside the gene matches: 11. The CDR3 loop spans 17 amino acids. Germline V CDR1 and CDR2: MGHRA, YSYEKL. Here the CDR3 DNA reads TGCGCCAGCAGCCATCCCGGGAGGACAGGGGTTACCTACGAGCAGTACTTC. Translated, it gives CASSHPGRTGVTYEQYF.

This clone appeared a single time. The V gene is TRBV19, the J gene TRBJ2-1; maybe TRBD1 (6 bases). V was pared by 6 bases and J by 4 bases, with 10 bases between. The CDR3 length is 13 residues. Germline CDR1 LNHDA, CDR2 SQIVND (reference sequence). The CDR3 region is CASSYGQYNEQFF. The CDR3 DNA is TGTGCCAGTAGCTATGGACAGTACAATGAGCAGTTCTTC.

CDR3 sequence reads: CASSEAMTGEPLYEQYF. In DNA form, the CDR3 reads TGTGCCAGCAGTGAAGCGATGACAGGGGAGCCCCTCTACGAGCAGTACTTC. V is TRBV6-1 and J is TRBJ2-7; 8 nucleotides match TRBD1. Per germline, CDR1 MNHNS and CDR2 SASEGT. The length of the CDR3 is 17 residues. V shed 0 bases and J 3 bases; nucleotides not matched to a gene: 10.

The V gene is TRBV10-3, the J gene TRBJ1-1; D may be TRBD1 (5 bases). CDR3 length: 17 amino acids. Germline CDR1 ENHRY, CDR2 SYGVKD. V was clipped by 3 bases and J by 1 base, with 18 bases between them. The CDR3 coding sequence is TGTGCCATCAGTGAAATAGGAGGGGAGGGCCCGAACACTGAAGCTTTCTTT. It specifies CAISEIGGEGPNTEAFF.

This clone has only a few counts. V is TRBV18 and J is TRBJ2-7; D perhaps matches TRBD1 (6 bases). The CDR3 runs to 12 residues. CDR1 and CDR2 from the germline V gene are KGHSH and LQKENI. Trimming pared 1 base from V and 7 bases from J, leaving 8 bases between. As DNA, the CDR3 is TGTGCCAGCTCACCACAGGGGGATGAGCAGTACTTC. Protein product: CASSPQGDEQYF. Together with reference TRBV18 and TRBJ2-7, the CDR3 gives the full variable domain: NAGVMQNPRHLVRRRGQEARLRCSPMKGHSHVYWYRQLPEEGLKFMVYLQKENIIDESGMPKERFSAEFPKEGPSILRIQQVVRGDSAAYFCASSPQGDEQYFGPGTRLTVT.

The chain is built from TRBV10-3 and TRBJ2-7, with a possible D match to TRBD2 (5 bases). V lost 6 bases to trimming and J lost 0 bases, with 12 bases between them. The CDR3 is 14 residues long. The germline gives CDR1 ENHRY, CDR2 SYGVKD. The CDR3 region has the DNA TGTGCCATCAGGGGCCCTGAGGGCTCCTACGAGCAGTACTTC. Encoded protein: CAIRGPEGSYEQYF.

This clone showed up just a few times. The genes are TRBV7-9 and TRBJ2-5, with D perhaps TRBD2 (6 bases). Trimming left V 5 bases short and J 4 bases short, with 20 bases between. CDR1 SEHNR and CDR2 FQNEAQ come from the germline V gene (reference sequence). The CDR3 loop spans 16 amino acids. The CDR3: CASSPPRTGVGETQYF. The CDR3 nucleotides are TGTGCCAGCAGCCCCCCGCGGACGGGGGTTGGAGAGACCCAGTACTTC.

This chain joins TRBV5-6 and TRBJ2-3; TRBD1 aligns across 8 bases. CDR3 length: 16 amino acids. J lost 1 base, V lost 0 bases, and 4 bases had no gene match. In germline, CDR1 is SGHDT, CDR2 YYEEEE. The CDR3: CASSLVGGQGTDTQYF. The CDR3 bases are TGTGCCAGCAGCTTGGTCGGGGGACAGGGCACAGATACGCAGTATTTT.

This clone has a single count. The CDR3 DNA follows: TGTGCCAGCAGCCTAGGGGGGGGAAACACTGAAGCTTTCTTT. Its translation is CASSLGGGNTEAFF. This chain joins TRBV7-9 and TRBJ1-1; a weak D match, TRBD1 (6 bases). There are 14 residues in the CDR3. V lost 5 bases, J lost 2 bases, and 12 bases lay in between. CDR1 is SEHNR and CDR2 is FQNEAQ in the germline V gene (reference sequence).